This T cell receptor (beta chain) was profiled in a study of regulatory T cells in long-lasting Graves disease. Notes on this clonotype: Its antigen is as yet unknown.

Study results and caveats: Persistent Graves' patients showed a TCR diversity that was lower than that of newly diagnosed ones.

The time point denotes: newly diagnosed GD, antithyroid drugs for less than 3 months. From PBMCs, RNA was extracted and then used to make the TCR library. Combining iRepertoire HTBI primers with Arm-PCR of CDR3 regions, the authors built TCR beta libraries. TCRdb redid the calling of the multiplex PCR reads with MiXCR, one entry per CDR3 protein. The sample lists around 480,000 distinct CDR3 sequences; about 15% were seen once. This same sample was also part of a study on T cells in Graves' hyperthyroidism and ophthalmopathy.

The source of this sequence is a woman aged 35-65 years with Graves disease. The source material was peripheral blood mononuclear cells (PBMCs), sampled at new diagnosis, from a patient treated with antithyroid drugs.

The CDR3 bases are TGTGCCAGCAGCTTCGAACAGGGTATTGGCTACACCTTC. Amino acids: CASSFEQGIGYTF. This chain uses TRBV7-3 with TRBJ1-2, with a weak D call TRBD1 (6 bases). The germline V and J ends were trimmed by 3 bases and 7 bases, with 12 bases remaining between them. CDR3 length equals 13 residues. The germline V gene encodes CDR1 SGHTA and CDR2 FQGTGA.